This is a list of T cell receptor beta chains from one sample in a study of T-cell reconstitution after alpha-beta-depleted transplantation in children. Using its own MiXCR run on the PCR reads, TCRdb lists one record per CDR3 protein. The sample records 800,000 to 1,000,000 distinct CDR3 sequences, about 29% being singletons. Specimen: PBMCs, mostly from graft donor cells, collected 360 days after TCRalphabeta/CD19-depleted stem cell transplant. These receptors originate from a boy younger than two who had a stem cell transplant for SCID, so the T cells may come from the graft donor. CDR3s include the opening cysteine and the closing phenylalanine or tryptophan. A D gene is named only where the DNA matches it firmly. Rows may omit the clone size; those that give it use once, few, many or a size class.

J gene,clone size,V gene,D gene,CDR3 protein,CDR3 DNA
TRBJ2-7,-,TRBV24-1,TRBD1,CATSDSGQGDEQYF,TGTGCCACCAGTGATTCGGGACAGGGGGACGAGCAGTACTTC
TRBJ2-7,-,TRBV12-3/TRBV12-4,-,CASSYRVSGYEQYF,TGTGCCAGCAGCTACAGGGTTTCGGGGTACGAGCAGTACTTC
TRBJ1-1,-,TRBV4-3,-,CASSQLPGNTEAFF,TGCGCCAGCAGCCAATTACCCGGTAACACTGAAGCTTTCTTT
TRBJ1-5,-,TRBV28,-,CASLIGGSNQPQHF,TGTGCCAGCCTCATCGGGGGATCCAATCAGCCCCAGCATTTT
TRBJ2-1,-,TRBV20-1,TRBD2,CSATTSGEYNEQFF,TGCAGTGCCACCACTAGCGGGGAATACAATGAGCAGTTCTTC
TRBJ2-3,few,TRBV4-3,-,CASSQLHSSEGPDTQYF,TGCGCCAGCAGCCAACTACATTCGTCCGAGGGACCAGATACGCAGTATTTT
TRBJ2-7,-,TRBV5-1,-,CASRGAGEKNEQYF,TGCGCCAGCAGGGGAGCAGGGGAAAAGAACGAGCAGTACTTC
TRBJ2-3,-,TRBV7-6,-,CASSTSPGGKYSDTQYF,TGTGCCAGCAGTACTTCTCCGGGGGGCAAATACTCAGATACGCAGTATTTT
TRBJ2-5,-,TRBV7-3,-,CASSLTGGAPQETQYF,TGTGCCAGCAGCTTAACTGGGGGGGCCCCACAAGAGACCCAGTACTTC
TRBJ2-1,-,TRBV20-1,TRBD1,CSANRQGLSYNEQFF,TGCAGTGCTAACAGACAGGGATTATCCTACAATGAGCAGTTCTTC
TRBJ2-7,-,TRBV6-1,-,CASGRGDRDEQYF,TGTGCCAGTGGTCGAGGGGACCGAGACGAGCAGTACTTC
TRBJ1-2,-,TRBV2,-,CARLSNRASNYGYTF,TGTGCCAGACTAAGCAACAGGGCCTCTAACTATGGCTACACCTTC
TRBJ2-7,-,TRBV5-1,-,CASGEGFYEQYF,TGCGCCAGCGGAGAGGGGTTCTACGAGCAGTACTTC
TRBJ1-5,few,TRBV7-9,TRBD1,CASSPGTGASNQPQHF,TGTGCCAGCAGCCCAGGGACAGGGGCTAGCAATCAGCCCCAGCATTTT
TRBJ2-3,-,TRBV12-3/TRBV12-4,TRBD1,CATVDRGTDTQYF,TGTGCCACCGTGGACAGGGGGACAGATACGCAGTATTTT
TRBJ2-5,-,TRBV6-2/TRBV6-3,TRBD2,CASSYRSGGARETQYF,TGTGCCAGCAGTTACCGGAGCGGGGGGGCGCGAGAGACCCAGTACTTC
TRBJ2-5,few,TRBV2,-,CASSYLADRQETQYF,TGTGCCAGCAGTTACTTAGCGGACCGACAAGAGACCCAGTACTTC
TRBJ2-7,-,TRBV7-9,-,CASSKYTESSYEQYF,TGTGCCAGCAGCAAGTATACAGAGAGCTCCTACGAGCAGTACTTC
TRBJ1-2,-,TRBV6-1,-,CASRSTFDLSSCTF,TGTGCCAGCAGATCCACCTTTGACCTGAGCTCTTGCACCTTC
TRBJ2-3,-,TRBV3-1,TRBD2,CASSQEGLAGSGTDTQYF,TGTGCCAGCAGCCAAGAGGGGCTAGCGGGGTCGGGGACAGATACGCAGTATTTT
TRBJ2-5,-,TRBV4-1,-,CASSQDMGRGETQYF,TGCGCCAGCAGCCAAGATATGGGGCGCGGGGAGACCCAGTACTTC
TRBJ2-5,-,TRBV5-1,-,CASSPEVGPGETQYF,TGCGCCAGCAGCCCCGAGGTCGGACCCGGAGAGACCCAGTACTTC
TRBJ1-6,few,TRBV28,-,CAIEPGPYNSPLHF,TGTGCCATCGAGCCGGGCCCCTATAATTCACCCCTCCACTTT
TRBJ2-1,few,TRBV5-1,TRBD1,CASSWGQVGYNEQFF,TGCGCCAGCAGCTGGGGACAGGTGGGCTACAATGAGCAGTTCTTC
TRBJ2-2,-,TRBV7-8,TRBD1,CASSFGQGYTGELFF,TGTGCCAGCAGCTTCGGACAGGGGTACACCGGGGAGCTGTTTTTT
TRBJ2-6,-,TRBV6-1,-,CASRPPSPGANVLTF,TGTGCCAGCAGGCCCCCAAGCCCTGGGGCCAACGTCCTGACTTTC
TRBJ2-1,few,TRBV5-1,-,CASSLGASLTYQQFF,TGCGCCAGCAGCTTGGGGGCTAGCCTAACCTACCAGCAGTTCTTC
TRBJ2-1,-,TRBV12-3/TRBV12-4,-,CASSFLQAHNEQFF,TGTGCCAGCAGTTTTTTACAGGCCCACAATGAGCAGTTCTTC
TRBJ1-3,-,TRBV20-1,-,CSARDPGQPNSGNTIYF,TGCAGTGCTAGAGATCCCGGACAGCCTAACTCTGGAAACACCATATATTTT
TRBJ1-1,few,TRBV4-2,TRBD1,CASSLDRGTNTEAFF,TGTGCCAGCAGCCTGGACAGGGGAACGAACACTGAAGCTTTCTTT
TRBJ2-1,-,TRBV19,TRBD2,CASSSGLVGPYNEQFF,TGTGCCAGTAGTTCGGGACTAGTGGGGCCCTACAATGAGCAGTTCTTC
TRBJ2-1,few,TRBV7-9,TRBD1,CASSPRGRVSHNEQFF,TGTGCCAGCAGCCCGAGGGGGCGAGTCTCCCACAATGAGCAGTTCTTC